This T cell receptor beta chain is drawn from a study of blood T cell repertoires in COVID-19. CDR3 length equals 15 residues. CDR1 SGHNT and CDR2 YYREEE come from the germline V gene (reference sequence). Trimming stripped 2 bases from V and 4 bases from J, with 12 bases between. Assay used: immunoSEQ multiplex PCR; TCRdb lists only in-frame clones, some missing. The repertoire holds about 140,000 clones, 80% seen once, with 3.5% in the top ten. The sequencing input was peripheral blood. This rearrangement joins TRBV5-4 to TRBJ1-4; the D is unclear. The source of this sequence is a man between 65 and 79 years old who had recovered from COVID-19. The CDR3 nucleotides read TGTGCCAGCAGCTTAGAGTCGGGGATTAATGAAAAACTGTTTTTT. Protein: CASSLESGINEKLFF.